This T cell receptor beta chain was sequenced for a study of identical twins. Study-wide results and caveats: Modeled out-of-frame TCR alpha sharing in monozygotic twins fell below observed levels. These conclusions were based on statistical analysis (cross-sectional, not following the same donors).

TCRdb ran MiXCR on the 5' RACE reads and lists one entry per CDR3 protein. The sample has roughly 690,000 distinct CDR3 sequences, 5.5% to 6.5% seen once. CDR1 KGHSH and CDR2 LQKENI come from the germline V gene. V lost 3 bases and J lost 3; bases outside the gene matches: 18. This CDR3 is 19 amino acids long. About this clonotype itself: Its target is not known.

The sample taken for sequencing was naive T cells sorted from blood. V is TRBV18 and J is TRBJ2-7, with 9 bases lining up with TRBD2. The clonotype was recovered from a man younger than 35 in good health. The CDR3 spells CASSPNRGRAAVPYYEQYF. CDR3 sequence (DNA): TGTGCCAGCTCACCCAATCGCGGGAGGGCCGCCGTGCCCTACTACGAGCAGTACTTC.